This TCR beta chain was sequenced during a study of CD8+ T cells in alopecia areata. Whole-study results and caveats: In scalp samples, resident alphabeta T cells of normal skin are also sequenced. Scalp lesions, especially in alopecia totalis/universalis, had higher clonality than normal scalp. It was less clear whether patients shared TCRs than it was in mice, possibly because of HLA.

In each case, RNA was isolated and then reverse transcribed into cDNA as the sequencing template. Generated by immunoSEQ multiplex PCR, the TCRdb table keeps only in-frame clones and is missing some. The sample contains about 120,000 clones, about 61% of which appear only once. This clone was counted a few times. What it binds is unknown. CD4+ and CD8+ T cells were sorted from PBMCs stained for CD3, CD4 and CD8. Deletions cut 1 base from V and 7 bases from J, with 17 bases between. CDR3 length equals 17 residues. In germline, CDR1 is MGHRA, CDR2 YSYEKL. The sequenced sample was CD4+ T cells sorted from blood. The chain is built from TRBV4-1 and TRBJ1-6, with D possibly being TRBD1 (5 bases). The receptor comes from a human donor in good health. The CDR3 DNA follows: TGCGCCAGCAGCCAAGGGATAGCGGCAGGGAGCAATTCACCCCTCCACTTT. This sequence encodes CASSQGIAAGSNSPLHF.